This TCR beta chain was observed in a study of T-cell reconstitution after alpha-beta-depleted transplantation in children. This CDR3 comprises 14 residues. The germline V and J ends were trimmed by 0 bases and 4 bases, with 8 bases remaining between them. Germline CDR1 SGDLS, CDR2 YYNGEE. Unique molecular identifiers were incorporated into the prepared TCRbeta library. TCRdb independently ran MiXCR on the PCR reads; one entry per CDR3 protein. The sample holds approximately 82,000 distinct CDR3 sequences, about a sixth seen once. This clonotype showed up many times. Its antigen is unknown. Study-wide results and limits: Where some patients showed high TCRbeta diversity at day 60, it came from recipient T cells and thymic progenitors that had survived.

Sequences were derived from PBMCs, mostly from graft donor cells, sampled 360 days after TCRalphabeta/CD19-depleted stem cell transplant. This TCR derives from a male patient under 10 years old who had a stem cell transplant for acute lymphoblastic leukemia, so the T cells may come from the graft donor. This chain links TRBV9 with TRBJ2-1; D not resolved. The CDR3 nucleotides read TGTGCCAGCAGCGTAGCTTGGGGTTACAATGAGCAGTTCTTC. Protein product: CASSVAWGYNEQFF.